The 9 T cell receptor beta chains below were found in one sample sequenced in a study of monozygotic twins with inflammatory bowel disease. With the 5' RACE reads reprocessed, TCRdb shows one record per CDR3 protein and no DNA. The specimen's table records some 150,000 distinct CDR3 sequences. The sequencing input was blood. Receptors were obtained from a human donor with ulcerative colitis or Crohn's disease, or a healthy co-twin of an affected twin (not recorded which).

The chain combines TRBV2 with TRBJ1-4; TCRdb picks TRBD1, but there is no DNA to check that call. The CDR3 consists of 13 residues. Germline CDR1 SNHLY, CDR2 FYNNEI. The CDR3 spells CASTRDRVEKLFF.

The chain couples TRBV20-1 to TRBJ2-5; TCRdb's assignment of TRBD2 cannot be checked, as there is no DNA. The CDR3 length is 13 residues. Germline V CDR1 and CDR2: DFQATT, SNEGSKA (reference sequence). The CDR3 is CSGGETPEETQYF.

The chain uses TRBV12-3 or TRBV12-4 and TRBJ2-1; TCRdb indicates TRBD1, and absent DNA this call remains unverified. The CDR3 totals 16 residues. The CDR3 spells CASSFPSTGTYNEQFF.

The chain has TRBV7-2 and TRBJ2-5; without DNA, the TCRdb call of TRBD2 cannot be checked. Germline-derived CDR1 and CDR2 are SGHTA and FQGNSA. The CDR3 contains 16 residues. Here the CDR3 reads CASSLRSSGGGETQYF.

This CDR3 is CASSLADYGQFF. V usage is TRBV7-2 and J usage is TRBJ2-1; absent DNA, TCRdb's TRBD2 call cannot be checked. The V gene's germline CDR1 is SGHTA and CDR2 FQGNSA. This CDR3 contains 12 residues.

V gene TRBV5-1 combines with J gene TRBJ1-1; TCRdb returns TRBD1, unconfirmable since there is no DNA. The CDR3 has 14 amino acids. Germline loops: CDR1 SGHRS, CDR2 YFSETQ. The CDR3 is CASSPGRANTEAFF.

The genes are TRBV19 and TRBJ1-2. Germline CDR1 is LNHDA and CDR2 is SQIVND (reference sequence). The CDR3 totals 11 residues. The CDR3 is CASSTTYGYTF.

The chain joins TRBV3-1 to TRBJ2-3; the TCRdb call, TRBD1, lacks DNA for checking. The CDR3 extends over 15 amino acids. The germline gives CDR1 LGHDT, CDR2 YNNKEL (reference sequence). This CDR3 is CASSEGISTGDTQYF.

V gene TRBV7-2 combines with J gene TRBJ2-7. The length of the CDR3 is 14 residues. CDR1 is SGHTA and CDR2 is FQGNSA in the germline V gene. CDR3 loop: CASSLGRAAYEQYF. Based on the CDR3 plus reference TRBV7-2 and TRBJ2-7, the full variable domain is GAGVSQSPSNKVTEKGKDVELRCDPISGHTALYWYRQSLGQGLEFLIYFQGNSAPDKSGLPSDRFSAERTGGSVSTLTIQRTQQEDSAVYLCASSLGRAAYEQYFGPGTRLTVT.